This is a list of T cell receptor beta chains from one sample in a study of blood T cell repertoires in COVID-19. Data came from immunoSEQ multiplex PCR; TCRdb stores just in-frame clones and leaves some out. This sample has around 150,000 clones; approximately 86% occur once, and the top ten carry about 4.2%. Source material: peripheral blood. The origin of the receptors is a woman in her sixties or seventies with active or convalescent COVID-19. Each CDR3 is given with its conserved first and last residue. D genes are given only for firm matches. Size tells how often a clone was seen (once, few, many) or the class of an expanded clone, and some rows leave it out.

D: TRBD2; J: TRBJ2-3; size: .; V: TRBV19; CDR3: CASSLAGGRRTQYF; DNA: TGTGCCAGTAGCTTAGCGGGGGGGCGAAGAACGCAGTATTTT
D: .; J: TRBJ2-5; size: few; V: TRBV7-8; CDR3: CASSFDRRETQYF; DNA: TGTGCCAGCAGCTTTGACAGGCGAGAGACCCAGTACTTC
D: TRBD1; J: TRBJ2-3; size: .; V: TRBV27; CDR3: CASSRTGWDTQYF; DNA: TGTGCCAGCTCCAGGACAGGGTGGGATACGCAGTATTTT
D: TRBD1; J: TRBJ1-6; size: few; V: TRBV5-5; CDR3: CASSLAGTESSALHF; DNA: TGTGCCAGCAGCCTCGCCGGGACAGAGAGTAGTGCCCTCCACTTT
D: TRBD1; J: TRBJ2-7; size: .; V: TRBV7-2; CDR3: CASSLQTGGGSYEQYF; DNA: TGTGCCAGCAGCTTACAGACAGGGGGCGGTTCCTACGAGCAGTACTTC
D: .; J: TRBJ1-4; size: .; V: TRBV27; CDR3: CASKATTLNEKLFF; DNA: TGTGCCAGCAAAGCCACCACCCTCAATGAAAAACTGTTTTTT
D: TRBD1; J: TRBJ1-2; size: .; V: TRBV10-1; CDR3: CASGRDRVYGYTF; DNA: TGCGCCAGCGGGAGGGACAGGGTCTATGGCTACACCTTC
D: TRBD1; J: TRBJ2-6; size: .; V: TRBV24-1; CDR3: CATSGWTGEAGSGANVLTF; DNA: TGTGCCACCAGTGGCTGGACAGGGGAGGCGGGCTCTGGGGCCAACGTCCTGACTTTC
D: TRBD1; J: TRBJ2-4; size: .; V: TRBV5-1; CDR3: CASSFGQGLVDIQYF; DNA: TGCGCCAGCAGCTTCGGACAGGGATTGGTGGACATTCAGTACTTC
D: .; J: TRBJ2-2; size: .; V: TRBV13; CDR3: CASSAYRPNTGELFF; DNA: TGTGCCAGCAGCGCCTACAGGCCGAACACCGGGGAGCTGTTTTTT
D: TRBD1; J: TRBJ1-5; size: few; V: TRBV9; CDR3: CASGRGGSDQPQHF; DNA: TGTGCCAGCGGAAGAGGGGGCTCAGATCAGCCCCAGCATTTT
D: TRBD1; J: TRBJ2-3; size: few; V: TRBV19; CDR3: CASRDRVTDTQYF; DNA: TGTGCCAGTAGGGACAGGGTCACAGATACGCAGTATTTT
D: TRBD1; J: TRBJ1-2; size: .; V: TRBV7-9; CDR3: CASSLPHDRGEGYTF; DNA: TGTGCCAGCAGCTTACCCCACGACAGGGGTGAGGGCTACACCTTC
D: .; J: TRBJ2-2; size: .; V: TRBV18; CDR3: CASSPRAGTNTGELFF; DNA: TGTGCCAGCTCACCACGGGCGGGGACTAACACCGGGGAGCTGTTTTTT
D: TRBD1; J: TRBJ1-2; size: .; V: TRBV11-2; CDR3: CASSSLRQGANYGYTF; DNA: TGTGCCAGCAGCTCCCTTCGACAGGGGGCAAACTATGGCTACACCTTC
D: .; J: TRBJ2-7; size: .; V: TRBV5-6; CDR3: CASSSGQVRGFYEQYF; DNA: TGTGCCAGCAGCTCGGGTCAGGTTAGGGGGTTCTACGAGCAGTACTTC
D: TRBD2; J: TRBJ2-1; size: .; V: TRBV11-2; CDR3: CASSFLAGGNGEQFF; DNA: TGTGCCAGCAGCTTTTTAGCGGGGGGGAATGGTGAGCAGTTCTTC
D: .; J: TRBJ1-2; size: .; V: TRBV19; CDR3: CASSTPRGGNYGYTF; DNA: TGTGCCAGTAGTACTCCCAGGGGTGGAAACTATGGCTACACCTTC
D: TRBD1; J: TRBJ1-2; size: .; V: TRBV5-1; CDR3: CASSLAGGGYGYTF; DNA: TGCGCCAGCAGCTTGGCAGGGGGTGGCTATGGCTACACCTTC
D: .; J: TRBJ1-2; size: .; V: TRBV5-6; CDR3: CASSLDRADGGYTF; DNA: TGTGCCAGCAGCTTGGACAGGGCCGATGGTGGCTACACCTTC
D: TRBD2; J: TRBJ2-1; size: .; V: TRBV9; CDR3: CASSVGAGGQQFF; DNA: TGTGCCAGCAGCGTAGGAGCGGGGGGTCAGCAGTTCTTC
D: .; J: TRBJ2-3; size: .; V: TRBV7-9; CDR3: CASSPPWGRANTDTQYF; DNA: TGTGCCAGCAGCCCCCCATGGGGGCGGGCTAACACAGATACGCAGTATTTT
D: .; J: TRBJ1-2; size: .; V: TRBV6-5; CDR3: CASSPTPQGYGYTF; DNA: TGTGCCAGCAGTCCCACCCCGCAGGGGTATGGCTACACCTTC
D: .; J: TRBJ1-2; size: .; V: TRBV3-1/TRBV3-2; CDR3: CASRGQRNLLNSNYGYTF; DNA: TGTGCCAGCAGAGGACAGCGTAACCTCTTAAACTCTAACTATGGCTACACCTTC
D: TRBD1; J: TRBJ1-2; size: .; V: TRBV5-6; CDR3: CASSQGESFYGYTF; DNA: TGTGCCAGCAGTCAGGGGGAGTCTTTTTATGGCTACACCTTC
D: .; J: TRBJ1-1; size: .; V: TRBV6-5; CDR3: CASSYGPGNTEAFF; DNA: TGTGCCAGCAGTTACGGCCCGGGGAACACTGAAGCTTTCTTT
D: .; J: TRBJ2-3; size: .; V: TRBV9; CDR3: CASSVGGRGREDTQYF; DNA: TGTGCCAGCAGCGTCGGGGGTAGGGGTCGGGAAGATACGCAGTATTTT
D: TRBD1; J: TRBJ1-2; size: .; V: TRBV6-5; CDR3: CASSNPGQGQSGYTF; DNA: TGTGCCAGCAGTAATCCGGGACAGGGACAATCTGGCTACACCTTC
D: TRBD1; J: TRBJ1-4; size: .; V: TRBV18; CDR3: CASSQGTGGDEKLFF; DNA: TGTGCCAGCTCACAGGGGACAGGGGGTGATGAAAAACTGTTTTTT
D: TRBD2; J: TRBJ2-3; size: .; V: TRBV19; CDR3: CASSIRFREGLTDTQYF; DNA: TGTGCCAGTAGTATTCGTTTCAGGGAGGGGTTGACAGATACGCAGTATTTT
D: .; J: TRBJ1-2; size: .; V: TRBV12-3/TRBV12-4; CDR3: CASTHPGVGGYTF; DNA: TGTGCCAGCACTCACCCGGGGGTAGGTGGCTACACCTTC
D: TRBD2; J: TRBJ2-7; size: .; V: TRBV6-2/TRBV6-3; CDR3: CASSRPSGGTYEQYF; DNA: TGTGCCAGCAGTCGTCCTAGCGGGGGGACCTACGAGCAGTACTTC